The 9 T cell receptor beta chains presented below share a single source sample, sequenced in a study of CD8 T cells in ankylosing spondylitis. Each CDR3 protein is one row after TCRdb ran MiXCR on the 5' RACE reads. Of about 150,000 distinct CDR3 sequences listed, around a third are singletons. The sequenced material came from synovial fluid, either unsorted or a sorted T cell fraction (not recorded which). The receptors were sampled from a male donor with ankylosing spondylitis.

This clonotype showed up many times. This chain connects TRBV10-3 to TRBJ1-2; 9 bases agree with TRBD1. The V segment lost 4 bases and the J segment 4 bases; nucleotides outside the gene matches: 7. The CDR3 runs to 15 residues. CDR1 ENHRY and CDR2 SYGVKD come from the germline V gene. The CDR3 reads CAISASTGGTYGYTF. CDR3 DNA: TGTGCCATCAGTGCCTCAACAGGGGGCACCTATGGCTACACCTTC.

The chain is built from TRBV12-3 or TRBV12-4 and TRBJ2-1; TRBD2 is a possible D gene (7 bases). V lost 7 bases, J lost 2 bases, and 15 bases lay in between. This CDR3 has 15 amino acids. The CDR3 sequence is CASTRGGGAYNEQFF. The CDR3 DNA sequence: TGTGCCAGCACCCGCGGGGGCGGCGCCTACAATGAGCAGTTCTTC.

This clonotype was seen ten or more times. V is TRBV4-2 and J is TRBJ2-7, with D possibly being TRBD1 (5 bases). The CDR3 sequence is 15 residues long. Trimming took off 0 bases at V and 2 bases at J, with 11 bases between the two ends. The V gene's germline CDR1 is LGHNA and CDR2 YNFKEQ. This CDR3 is CASSQDLDSTYEQYF. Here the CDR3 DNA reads TGTGCCAGCAGCCAAGATCTAGACAGCACCTACGAGCAGTACTTC.

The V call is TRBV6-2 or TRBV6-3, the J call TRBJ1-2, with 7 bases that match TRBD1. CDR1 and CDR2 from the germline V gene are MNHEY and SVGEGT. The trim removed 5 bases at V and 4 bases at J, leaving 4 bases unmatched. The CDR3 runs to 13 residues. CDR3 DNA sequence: TGTGCCAGCAGTACAGGGGTGATCTATGGCTACACCTTC. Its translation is CASSTGVIYGYTF.

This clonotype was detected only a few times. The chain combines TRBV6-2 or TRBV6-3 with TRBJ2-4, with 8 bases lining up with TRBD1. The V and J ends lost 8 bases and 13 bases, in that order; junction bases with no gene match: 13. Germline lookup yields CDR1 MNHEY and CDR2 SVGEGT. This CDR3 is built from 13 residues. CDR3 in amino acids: CASARTGKNKQYF. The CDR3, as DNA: TGTGCCAGCGCCCGGACAGGGAAAAACAAACAGTACTTC.

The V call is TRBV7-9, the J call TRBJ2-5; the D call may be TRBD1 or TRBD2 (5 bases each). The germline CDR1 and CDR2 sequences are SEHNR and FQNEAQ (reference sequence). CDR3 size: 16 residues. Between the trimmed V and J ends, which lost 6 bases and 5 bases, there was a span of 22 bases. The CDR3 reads CASRPYAGAPAETQYF. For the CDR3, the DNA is TGTGCCAGCAGGCCATACGCCGGGGCCCCGGCGGAGACCCAGTACTTC.

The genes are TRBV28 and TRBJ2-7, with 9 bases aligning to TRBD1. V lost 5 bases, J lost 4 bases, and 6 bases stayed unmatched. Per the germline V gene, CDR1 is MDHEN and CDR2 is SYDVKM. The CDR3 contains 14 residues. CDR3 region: CASSAPGQGYEQYF. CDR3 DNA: TGTGCCAGCAGTGCGCCGGGACAGGGATACGAGCAGTACTTC.

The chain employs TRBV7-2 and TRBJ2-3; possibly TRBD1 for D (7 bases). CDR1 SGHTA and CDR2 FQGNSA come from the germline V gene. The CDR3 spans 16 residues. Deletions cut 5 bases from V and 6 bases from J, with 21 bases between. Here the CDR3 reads CASSRTPGGGLDTQYF. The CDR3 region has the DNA TGTGCCAGCAGCCGAACCCCAGGGGGAGGATTGGATACGCAGTATTTT.

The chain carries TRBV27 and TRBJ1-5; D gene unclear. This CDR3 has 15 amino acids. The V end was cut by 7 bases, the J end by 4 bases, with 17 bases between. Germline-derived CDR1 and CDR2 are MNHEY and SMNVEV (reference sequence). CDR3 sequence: CASKELGQRNQPQHF. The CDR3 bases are TGTGCCAGCAAGGAGTTAGGGCAGAGGAATCAGCCCCAGCATTTT.